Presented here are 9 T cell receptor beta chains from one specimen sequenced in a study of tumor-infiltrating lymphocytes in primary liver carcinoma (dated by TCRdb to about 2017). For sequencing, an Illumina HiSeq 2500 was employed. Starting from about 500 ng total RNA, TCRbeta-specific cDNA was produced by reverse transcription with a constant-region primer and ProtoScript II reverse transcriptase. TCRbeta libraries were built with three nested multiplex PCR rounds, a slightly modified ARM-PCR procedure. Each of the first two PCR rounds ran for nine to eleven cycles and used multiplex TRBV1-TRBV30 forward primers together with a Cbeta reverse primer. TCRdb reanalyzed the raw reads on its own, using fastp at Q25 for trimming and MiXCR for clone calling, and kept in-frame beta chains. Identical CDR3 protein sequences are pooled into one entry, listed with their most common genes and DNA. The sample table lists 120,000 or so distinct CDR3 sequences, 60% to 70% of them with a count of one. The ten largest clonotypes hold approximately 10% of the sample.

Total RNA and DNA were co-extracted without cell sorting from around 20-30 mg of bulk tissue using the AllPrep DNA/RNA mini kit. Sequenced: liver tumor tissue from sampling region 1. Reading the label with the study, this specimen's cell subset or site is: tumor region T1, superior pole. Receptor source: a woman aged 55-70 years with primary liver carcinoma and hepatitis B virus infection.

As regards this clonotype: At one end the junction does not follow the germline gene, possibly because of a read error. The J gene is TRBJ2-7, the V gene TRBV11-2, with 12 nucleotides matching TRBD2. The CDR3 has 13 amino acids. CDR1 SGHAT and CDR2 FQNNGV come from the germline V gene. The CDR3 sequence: CASSLAGGYEKHF. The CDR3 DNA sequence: TGTGCCAGCAGCCTAGCGGGAGGGTACGAGAAGCACTTC.

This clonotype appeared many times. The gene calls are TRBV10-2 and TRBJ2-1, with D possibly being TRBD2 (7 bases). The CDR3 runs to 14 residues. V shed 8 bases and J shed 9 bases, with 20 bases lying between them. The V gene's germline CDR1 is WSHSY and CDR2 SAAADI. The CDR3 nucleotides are TGCGCCAGCCTATTTTCGAGGGGGAGGGGTGAGCAGTTCTTC. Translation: CASLFSRGRGEQFF.

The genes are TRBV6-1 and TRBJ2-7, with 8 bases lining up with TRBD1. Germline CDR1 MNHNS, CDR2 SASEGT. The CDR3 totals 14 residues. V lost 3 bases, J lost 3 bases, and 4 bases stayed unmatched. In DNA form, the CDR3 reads TGTGCCAGCAGTGATACAGGGGGATTCTACGAGCAGTACTTC. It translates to CASSDTGGFYEQYF.

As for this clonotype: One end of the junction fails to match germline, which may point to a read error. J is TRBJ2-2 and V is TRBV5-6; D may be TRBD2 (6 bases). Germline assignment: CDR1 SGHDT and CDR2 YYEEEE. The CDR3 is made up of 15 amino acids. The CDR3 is CVSSLFGRATGELFF. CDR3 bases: TGCGTCAGCAGCTTGTTCGGGAGAGCCACCGGGGAGCTGTTTTTT.

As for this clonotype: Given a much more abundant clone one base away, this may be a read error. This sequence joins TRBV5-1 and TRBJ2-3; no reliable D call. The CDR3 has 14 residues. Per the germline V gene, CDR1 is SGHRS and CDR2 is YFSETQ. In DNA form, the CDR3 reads TGCGCCAGCAGCTTGGGGGGTGCCACAGATAGGCAGTATTTT. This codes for CASSLGGATDRQYF. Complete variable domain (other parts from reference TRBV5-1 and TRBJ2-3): KAGVTQTPRYLIKTRGQQVTLSCSPISGHRSVSWYQQTPGQGLQFLFEYFSETQRNKGNFPGRFSGRQFSNSRSEMNVSTLELGDSALYLCASSLGGATDRQYFGPGTRLTVL.

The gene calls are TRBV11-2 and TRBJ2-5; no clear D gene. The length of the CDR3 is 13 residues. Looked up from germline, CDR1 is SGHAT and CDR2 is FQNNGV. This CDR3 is CAGNSGLGETQYF. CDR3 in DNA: TGTGCAGGCAACTCCGGGCTTGGGGAGACCCAGTACTTC.

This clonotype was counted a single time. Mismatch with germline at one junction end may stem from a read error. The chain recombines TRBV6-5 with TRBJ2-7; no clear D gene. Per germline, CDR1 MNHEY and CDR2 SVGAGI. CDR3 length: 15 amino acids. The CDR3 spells CASSYSIAGFHEQYF. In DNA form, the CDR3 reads TGTGCCAGTAGTTACTCGATCGCCGGCTTCCACGAGCAGTACTTC.

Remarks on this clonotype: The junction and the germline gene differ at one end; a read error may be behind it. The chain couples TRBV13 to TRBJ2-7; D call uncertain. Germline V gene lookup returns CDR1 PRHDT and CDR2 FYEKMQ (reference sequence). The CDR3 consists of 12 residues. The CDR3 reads CASSLGPYKQYF. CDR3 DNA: TGTGCTAGCAGCTTAGGGCCCTACAAGCAGTACTTC.

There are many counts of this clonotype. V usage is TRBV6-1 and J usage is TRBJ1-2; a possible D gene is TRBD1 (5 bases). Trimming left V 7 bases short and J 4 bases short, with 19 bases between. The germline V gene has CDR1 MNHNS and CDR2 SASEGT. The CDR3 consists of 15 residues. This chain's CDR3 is CASKWGPTRAYGYTF. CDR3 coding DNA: TGTGCCAGCAAGTGGGGACCGACAAGAGCCTATGGCTACACCTTC.